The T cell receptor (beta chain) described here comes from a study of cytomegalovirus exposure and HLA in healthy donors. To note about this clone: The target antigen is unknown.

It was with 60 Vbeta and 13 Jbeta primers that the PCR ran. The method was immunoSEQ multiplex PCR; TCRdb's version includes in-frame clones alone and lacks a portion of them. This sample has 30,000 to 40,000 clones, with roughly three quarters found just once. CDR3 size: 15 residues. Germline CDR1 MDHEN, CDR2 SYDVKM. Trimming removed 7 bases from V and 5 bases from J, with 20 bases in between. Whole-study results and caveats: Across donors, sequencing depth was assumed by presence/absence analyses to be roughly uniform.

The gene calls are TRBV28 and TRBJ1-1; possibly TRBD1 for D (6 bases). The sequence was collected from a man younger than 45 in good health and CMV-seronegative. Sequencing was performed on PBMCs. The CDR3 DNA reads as TGTGCCAGCATTGAACTAAAGAGGGGGACGACTGAAGCTTTCTTT. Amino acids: CASIELKRGTTEAFF. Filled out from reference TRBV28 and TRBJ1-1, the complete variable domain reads DVKVTQSSRYLVKRTGEKVFLECVQDMDHENMFWYRQDPGLGLRLIYFSYDVKMKEKGDIPEGYSVSREKKERFSLILESASTNQTSMYLCASIELKRGTTEAFFGQGTRLTVV.